One sample yielded the 15 T cell receptor beta chains listed below, sequenced in a study of blood T cell repertoires in COVID-19. Libraries were prepared by immunoSEQ multiplex PCR; TCRdb keeps only in-frame clonotypes and omits some of them. The sample contains 300,000 or so clones, approximately 86% of which appear only once. Specimen: peripheral blood. Source of these receptors: a man aged 65 to 79 with acute or convalescent COVID-19.

J is TRBJ1-6 and V is TRBV10-2; D unclear. The germline gives CDR1 WSHSY, CDR2 SAAADI. The CDR3 sequence is 15 residues long. Trimming cost V 0 bases and J 4 bases, with 7 bases left between them. CDR3 coding DNA: TGCGCCAGCAGTGAGTCCGGGAATTATAATTCACCCCTCCACTTT. It translates to CASSESGNYNSPLHF.

This rearrangement joins TRBV6-1 to TRBJ2-5; 9 nucleotides agree with TRBD1. Germline V gene lookup returns CDR1 MNHNS and CDR2 SASEGT. The CDR3 extends over 16 amino acids. The V gene end was trimmed by 1 base and the J gene end by 3 bases; junction bases not matched to a gene: 6. The DNA of the CDR3 is TGTGCCAGCAGTGAAGTGCTGGACAGGGGAAAAGAGACCCAGTACTTC. This codes for CASSEVLDRGKETQYF.

The gene calls are TRBV6-2 or TRBV6-3 and TRBJ2-7; tentatively, D is TRBD2 (7 bases). The germline CDR1 and CDR2 sequences are MNHEY and SVGEGT. Trimming took off 5 bases at V and 1 base at J, with 12 bases between the two ends. The CDR3 runs to 14 residues. The CDR3 coding sequence is TGTGCCAGCAGTCGGACAGCGGGATCCTACGAGCAGTACTTC. Protein: CASSRTAGSYEQYF.

The CDR3 coding sequence is TGTGCCAGCAGCCCGCACAACTCTGGAAACACCATATATTTT. Protein: CASSPHNSGNTIYF. The chain combines TRBV5-4 with TRBJ1-3; D call uncertain. The germline V and J ends were trimmed by 4 bases and 0 bases, with 8 bases remaining between them. The length of the CDR3 is 14 residues. Looked up from germline, CDR1 is SGHNT and CDR2 is YYREEE (reference sequence).

The rearrangement uses TRBV27 and TRBJ2-5; TRBD2 aligns across 9 bases. CDR3 length equals 13 residues. In germline, CDR1 is MNHEY, CDR2 SMNVEV (reference sequence). The J segment lost 2 bases and the V segment lost 6 bases, leaving 1 base of the junction unmatched. The CDR3: CASRSGRQETQYF. As DNA, the CDR3 is TGTGCCAGCAGGAGCGGGAGGCAAGAGACCCAGTACTTC.

V gene TRBV28 combines with J gene TRBJ1-2, with D possibly matching TRBD1 (6 bases). Per germline, CDR1 MDHEN and CDR2 SYDVKM. Trimming left V 5 bases short and J 4 bases short, with 14 bases between. This CDR3 is built from 14 residues. In nucleotides, the CDR3 is TGTGCCAGCAGTGCCCCGGGGGGCCGCTATGGCTACACCTTC. It codes for CASSAPGGRYGYTF.

The gene calls are TRBV7-2 and TRBJ2-3; the D is unclear. The CDR3 sequence is 15 residues long. V dropped 1 base and J dropped 0 bases, with 8 bases sitting between them. Germline assignment: CDR1 SGHTA and CDR2 FQGNSA. CDR3 region: CASSLVSISTDTQYF. The CDR3 DNA reads TGTGCCAGCAGCTTAGTCAGTATTAGCACAGATACGCAGTATTTT.

CDR3 sequence (DNA): TGTGCCAGCAGCCTAGACAGGATCCACTACGAGCAGTACTTC. This codes for CASSLDRIHYEQYF. This chain joins TRBV28 and TRBJ2-7, with D maybe TRBD1 (6 bases). The CDR3 length is 14 residues. Trimming stripped 6 bases from V and 3 bases from J, with 15 bases between. CDR1 is MDHEN, CDR2 SYDVKM, per germline.

The J gene is TRBJ2-1, the V gene TRBV29-1; tentatively, D is TRBD1 (6 bases). Trimming removed 8 bases at V and 6 bases at J, with 17 bases between. Germline V gene lookup returns CDR1 SQVTM and CDR2 ANQGSEA. This CDR3 is built from 13 residues. CDR3 in amino acids: CSLTQGNVNEQFF. In DNA, the CDR3 is TGCAGCTTAACTCAGGGGAATGTCAATGAGCAGTTCTTC.

The V gene is TRBV28, the J gene TRBJ1-6; TRBD1 aligns across 7 bases. Germline V gives CDR1 MDHEN, CDR2 SYDVKM. The CDR3 runs 13 residues. V lost 5 bases to trimming and J lost 14 bases; unmatched junction nucleotides: 9. This CDR3 is CASSPYRGRTLHF. CDR3 in DNA: TGTGCCAGCAGTCCTTACAGGGGACGAACCCTCCACTTT.

This chain connects TRBV19 to TRBJ1-2, with a weak D call TRBD1 (6 bases). Trimming cost V 6 bases and J 9 bases, with 14 bases left between them. CDR3 length: 12 amino acids. The V gene's germline CDR1 is LNHDA and CDR2 SQIVND (reference sequence). The CDR3 spells CASRDRTERYTF. CDR3 nucleotide sequence: TGTGCCAGTAGAGACCGGACAGAGCGCTACACCTTC.

This clone was found a few times. The chain has TRBV30 and TRBJ1-1; 8 positions agree with TRBD1. This CDR3 region has 14 residues. V was pared by 0 bases and J by 5 bases, with 5 bases of the junction left unmatched. CDR1 and CDR2 from the germline V gene are GTSNPN and SVGIG (reference sequence). CDR3 nucleotide sequence: TGTGCCTGGAGTGTACAGGGGGGTCGTACTGAAGCTTTCTTT. The encoded protein is CAWSVQGGRTEAFF.

The chain combines TRBV27 with TRBJ1-1, with D tentatively TRBD1 (6 bases). Germline values: CDR1 MNHEY, CDR2 SMNVEV (reference sequence). The CDR3 loop spans 14 amino acids. The V end was cut by 3 bases, the J end by 1 base, with 9 bases between. CDR3 in DNA: TGTGCCAGCAGTTTTCACAGGGCGAACACTGAAGCTTTCTTT. Translating gives CASSFHRANTEAFF.

With respect to this clone: The same CDR3 arises from other DNA sequences in this sample as well. The chain couples TRBV20-1 to TRBJ2-3; D call uncertain. V was trimmed by 6 bases and J by 2 bases, leaving 6 bases between them. Germline V gene lookup returns CDR1 DFQATT and CDR2 SNEGSKA (reference sequence). This CDR3 contains 11 residues. CDR3 DNA sequence: TGCAGTGCCCCTCTCACAGATACGCAGTATTTT. Translating it yields CSAPLTDTQYF.

This clone was observed once. The V call is TRBV11-2, the J call TRBJ1-2, with TRBD1 matching 7 bases. CDR1 is SGHAT and CDR2 is FQNNGV in the germline V gene. The CDR3 spans 13 residues. Germline trimming cut 5 bases from V and 4 bases from J; bases unmatched to any gene: 4. For the CDR3, the DNA is TGTGCCAGCAGCGCACAGGGGATCTATGGCTACACCTTC. Protein sequence: CASSAQGIYGYTF.